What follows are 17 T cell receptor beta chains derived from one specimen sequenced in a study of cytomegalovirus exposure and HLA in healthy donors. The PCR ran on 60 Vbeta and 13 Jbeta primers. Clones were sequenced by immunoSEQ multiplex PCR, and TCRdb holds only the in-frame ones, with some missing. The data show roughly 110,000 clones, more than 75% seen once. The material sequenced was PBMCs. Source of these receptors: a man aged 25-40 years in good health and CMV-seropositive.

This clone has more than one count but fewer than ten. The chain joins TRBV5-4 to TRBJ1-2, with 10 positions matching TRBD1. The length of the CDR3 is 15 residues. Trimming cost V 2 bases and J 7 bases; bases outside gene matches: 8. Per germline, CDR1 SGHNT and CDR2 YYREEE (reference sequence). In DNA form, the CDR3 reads TGTGCCAGCAGCTTTGACAGGGGGCATTCGGTTGGCTACACCTTC. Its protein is CASSFDRGHSVGYTF.

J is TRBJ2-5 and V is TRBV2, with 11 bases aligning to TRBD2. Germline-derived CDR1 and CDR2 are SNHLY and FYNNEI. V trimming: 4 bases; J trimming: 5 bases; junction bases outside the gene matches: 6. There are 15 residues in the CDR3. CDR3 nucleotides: TGTGCCAGCAGTGGGCTTAGCGGGGGGGCCGAGACCCAGTACTTC. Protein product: CASSGLSGGAETQYF.

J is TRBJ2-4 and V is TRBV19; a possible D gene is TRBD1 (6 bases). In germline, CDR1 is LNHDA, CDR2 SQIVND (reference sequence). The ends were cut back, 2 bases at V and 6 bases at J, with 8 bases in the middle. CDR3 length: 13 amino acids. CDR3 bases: TGTGCCAGTAGTATAAGGGGGATAAACATTCAGTACTTC. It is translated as CASSIRGINIQYF.

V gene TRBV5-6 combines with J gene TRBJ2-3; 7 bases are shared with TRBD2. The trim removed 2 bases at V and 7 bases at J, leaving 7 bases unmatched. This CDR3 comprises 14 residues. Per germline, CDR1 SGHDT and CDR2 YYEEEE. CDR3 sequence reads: CASSLAGPVYTQYF. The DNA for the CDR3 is TGTGCCAGCAGCTTAGCGGGGCCCGTTTATACGCAGTATTTT.

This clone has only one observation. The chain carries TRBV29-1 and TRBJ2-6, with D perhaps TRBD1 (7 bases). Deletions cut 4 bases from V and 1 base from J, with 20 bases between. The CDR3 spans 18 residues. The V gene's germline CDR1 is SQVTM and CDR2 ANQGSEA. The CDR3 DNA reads TGCAGCGTTGTTTTAGGGGGATCAGGGGGGTCTGGGGCCAACGTCCTGACTTTC. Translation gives CSVVLGGSGGSGANVLTF.

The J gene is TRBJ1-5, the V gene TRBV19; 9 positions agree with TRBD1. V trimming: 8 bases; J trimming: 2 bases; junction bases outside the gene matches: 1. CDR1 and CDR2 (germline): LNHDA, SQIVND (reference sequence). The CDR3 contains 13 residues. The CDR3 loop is CASRDRGNQPQHF. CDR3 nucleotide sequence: TGTGCCAGTCGGGACAGGGGCAATCAGCCCCAGCATTTT. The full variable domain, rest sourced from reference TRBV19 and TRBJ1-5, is DGGITQSPKYLFRKEGQNVTLSCEQNLNHDAMYWYRQDPGQGLRLIYYSQIVNDFQKGDIAEGYSVSREKKESFPLTVTSAQKNPTAFYLCASRDRGNQPQHFGDGTRLSIL.

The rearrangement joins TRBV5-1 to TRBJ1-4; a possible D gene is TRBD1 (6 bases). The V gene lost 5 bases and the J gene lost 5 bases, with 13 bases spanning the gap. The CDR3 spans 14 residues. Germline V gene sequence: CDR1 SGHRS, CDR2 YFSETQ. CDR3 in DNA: TGCGCCAGCAGATTGACAGGAGCAAATGAAAAACTGTTTTTT. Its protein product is CASRLTGANEKLFF.

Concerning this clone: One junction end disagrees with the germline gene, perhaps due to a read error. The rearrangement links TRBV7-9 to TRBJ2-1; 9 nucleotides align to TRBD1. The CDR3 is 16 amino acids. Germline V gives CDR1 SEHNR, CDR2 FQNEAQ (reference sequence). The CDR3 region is CSSSLTLGQGLYEQFF. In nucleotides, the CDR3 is TGTTCCAGCAGCCTCACTCTAGGACAGGGGTTATATGAGCAGTTCTTC.

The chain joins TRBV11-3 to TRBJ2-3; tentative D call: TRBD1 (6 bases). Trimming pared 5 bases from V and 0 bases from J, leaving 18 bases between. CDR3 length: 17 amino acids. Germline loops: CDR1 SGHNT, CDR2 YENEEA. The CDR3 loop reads CASSRPLQGTSTDTQYF. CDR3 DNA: TGTGCCAGCAGCCGACCCCTACAGGGCACTAGCACAGATACGCAGTATTTT.

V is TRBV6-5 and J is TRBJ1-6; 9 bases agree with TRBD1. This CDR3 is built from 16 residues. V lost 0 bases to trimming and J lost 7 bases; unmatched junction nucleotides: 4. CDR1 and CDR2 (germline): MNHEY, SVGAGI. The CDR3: CASSYSWDRVNSPLHF. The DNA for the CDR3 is TGTGCCAGCAGTTACTCTTGGGACAGGGTCAATTCACCCCTCCACTTT.

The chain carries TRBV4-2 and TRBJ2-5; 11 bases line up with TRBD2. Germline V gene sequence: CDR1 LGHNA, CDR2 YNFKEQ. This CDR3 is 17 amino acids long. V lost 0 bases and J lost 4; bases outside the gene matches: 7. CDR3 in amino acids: CASSQDPRSGGGETQYF. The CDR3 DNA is TGTGCCAGCAGCCAAGATCCCCGTAGCGGGGGGGGAGAGACCCAGTACTTC.

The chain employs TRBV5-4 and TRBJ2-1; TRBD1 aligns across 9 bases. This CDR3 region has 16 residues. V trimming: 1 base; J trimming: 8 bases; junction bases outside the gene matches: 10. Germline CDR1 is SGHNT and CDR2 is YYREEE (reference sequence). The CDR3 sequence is CASSLPTGQGLHEQFF. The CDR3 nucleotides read TGTGCCAGCAGCTTGCCAACGGGACAGGGTCTACATGAGCAGTTCTTC.

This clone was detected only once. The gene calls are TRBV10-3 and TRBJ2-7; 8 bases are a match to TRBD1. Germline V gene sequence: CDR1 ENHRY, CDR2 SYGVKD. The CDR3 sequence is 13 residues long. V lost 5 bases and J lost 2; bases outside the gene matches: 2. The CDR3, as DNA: TGTGCCATCAGTCGACAGGGGCCCTACGAGCAGTACTTC. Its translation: CAISRQGPYEQYF.

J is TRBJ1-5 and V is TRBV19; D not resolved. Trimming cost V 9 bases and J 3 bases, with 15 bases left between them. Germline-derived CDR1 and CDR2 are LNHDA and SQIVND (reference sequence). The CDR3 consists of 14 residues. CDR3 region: CASSPGNFNQPQHF. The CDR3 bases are TGTGCCAGCTCCCCGGGGAACTTCAATCAGCCCCAGCATTTT.

CDR3 DNA sequence: TGTGCCAGCAGCTTAGGGCCTCCGGGAGGAGTCTATGGCTACACCTTC. It translates to CASSLGPPGGVYGYTF. The chain employs TRBV11-2 and TRBJ1-2; D unclear. The CDR3 consists of 16 residues. V lost 1 base and J 4 bases, leaving 16 bases between the germline ends. Germline V gene data show CDR1 as SGHAT and CDR2 as FQNNGV.

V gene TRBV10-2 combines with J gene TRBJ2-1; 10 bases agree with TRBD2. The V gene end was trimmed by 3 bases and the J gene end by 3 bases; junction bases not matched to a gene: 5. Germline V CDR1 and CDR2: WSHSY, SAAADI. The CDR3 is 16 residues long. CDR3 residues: CASSEELAGVYNEQFF. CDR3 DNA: TGCGCCAGCAGTGAAGAGCTAGCGGGGGTCTACAATGAGCAGTTCTTC.

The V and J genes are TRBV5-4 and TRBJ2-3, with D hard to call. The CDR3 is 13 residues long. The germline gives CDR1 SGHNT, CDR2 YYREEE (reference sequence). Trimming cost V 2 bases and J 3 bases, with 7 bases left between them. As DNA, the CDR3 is TGTGCCAGCAGCTTAATCGGGACAGATACGCAGTATTTT. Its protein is CASSLIGTDTQYF.